This is a list of T cell receptor beta chains from one sample in a study of OX40 agonist ivuxolimab in advanced cancers. Assay used: immunoSEQ multiplex PCR; TCRdb lists only in-frame clones, some missing. The sample contains fewer than 30,000 clones, around 87% of which appear only once. The source material was CD4+ or CD8+ T cells sorted from blood, sampled in a trial of the OX40 agonist ivuxolimab. The receptors stem from an adult with an advanced solid tumor such as melanoma, head and neck, liver or kidney cancer. CDR3s include the opening cysteine and the closing phenylalanine or tryptophan. The order of the fields is J gene, D gene, V gene, clone size, CDR3 DNA, CDR3 protein. The D gene is left open where the match is weak. Only some rows state a clone size, as once, few, many or a class for expanded clones.

>TRBJ2-3|NA|TRBV7-7|NA
TGTGCCAGCAGCTTAAGCCCGACGGGAGATACGCAGTATTTT
CASSLSPTGDTQYF
>TRBJ2-2|NA|TRBV4-3|few
TGCGCCAGCAGCCAACTCTTAGGGGCAGAAACGAACACCGGGGAGCTGTTTTTT
CASSQLLGAETNTGELFF
>TRBJ2-1|TRBD1|TRBV6-5|few
TGTGCCAGCAGTTACCTCGGGACAGGGGGTTTCAATGAGCAGTTCTTC
CASSYLGTGGFNEQFF
>TRBJ2-7|TRBD2|TRBV29-1|NA
TGCAGCGTCGGGGGACTAGCGGGGGCGGATAGCTCCTACGAGCAGTACTTC
CSVGGLAGADSSYEQYF
>TRBJ2-7|NA|TRBV11-2|NA
TGTGCCAGCAGCCCGGGGGTTGCCCTCTACGAGCAGTACTTC
CASSPGVALYEQYF
>TRBJ2-2|TRBD2|TRBV5-1|once
TGCGCCAGCAGCCTGGCGGGGGGCGGGGAGCTGTTTTTT
CASSLAGGGELFF
>TRBJ2-7|NA|TRBV10-3|NA
TGTGCCATCAGTGACAGTTCCTACGAGCAGTACTTC
CAISDSSYEQYF
>TRBJ1-5|TRBD1|TRBV14|NA
TGTGCCAGCAGCCTGGACAGGGATGGCAATCAGCCCCAGCATTTT
CASSLDRDGNQPQHF
>TRBJ2-3|NA|TRBV6-1|NA
TGTGCCAGCAGTAACCAGGGGCAGACAGATACGCAGTATTTT
CASSNQGQTDTQYF
>TRBJ1-1|NA|TRBV28|large
TGTGCCAGCAGCATCGCCACTGAAGCTTTCTTT
CASSIATEAFF
>TRBJ1-5|NA|TRBV5-6|NA
TGTGCCAGCAGCTTGGCCAGTCAGCTCCGTCCCAATAGCAATCAGCCCCAGCATTTT
CASSLASQLRPNSNQPQHF
>TRBJ2-7|TRBD2|TRBV11-3|NA
TGTGCCAGCAGCTTATGGTCTAGCGGGGTCTACGAGCAGTACTTC
CASSLWSSGVYEQYF
>TRBJ2-7|NA|TRBV11-1|NA
TGTGCCAGCAGTTTAATACTGAACTACGAGCAGTACTTC
CASSLILNYEQYF
>TRBJ1-3|NA|TRBV6-5|NA
TGTGCCAGCAGTTACGCCGGGCTCTCTGGAAACACCATATATTTT
CASSYAGLSGNTIYF
>TRBJ2-1|NA|TRBV28|NA
TGTGCCAGCAGGGAGGGACATAGCTCCTACAATGAGCAGTTCTTC
CASREGHSSYNEQFF
>TRBJ2-7|NA|TRBV6-1|NA
TGTGCCAGCAGTGAATTGGGGACGGGCTCCTACGAGCAGTACTTC
CASSELGTGSYEQYF
>TRBJ2-5|NA|TRBV5-1|NA
TGCGCCAGCAGCTTGATAGGTCAGGGTTCAGAGACCCAGTACTTC
CASSLIGQGSETQYF